The clone carrying this T cell receptor (beta chain) was recorded only once. The target antigen is unknown. Here immunoSEQ multiplex PCR was the method, and the copy in TCRdb shows in-frame clones only, minus some. The sample yields about 99,000 clones, around 94% seen once. Germline CDR1 is LNHNV and CDR2 is YYDKDF (reference sequence). This CDR3 is 15 amino acids long. V lost 2 bases and J lost 5; bases outside the gene matches: 7. The entry originates in a study of T cell responses to AZD1222 COVID-19 vaccine. Study-level points and caveats: Spike-specific TCR breadth and depth grew following two AZD1222 doses.

The receptor comes from an adult in good health. V gene TRBV15 combines with J gene TRBJ2-5, with 8 bases that match TRBD2. The source was peripheral blood, collected on day 0 of AZD1222 vaccination. The CDR3 DNA is TGTGCCACCAGCAGAAACGGGGGGGCCCGGGAGACCCAGTACTTC. It specifies CATSRNGGARETQYF.